This entry concerns a single TCR beta chain. This clonotype was seen at least ten times. No cognate antigen has been identified for it. The sample holds no much larger clone one base away, and base qualities are not on file. This record comes from a study of neurological immune-mediated disorders (dated by TCRdb to about 2019). Some background on the complete study: The study compared peripheral blood TCR-beta repertoires of HTLV-I-associated myelopathy (HAM/TSP) patients, multiple sclerosis patients and healthy controls using UMI-based sequencing. Longitudinal HAM/TSP and healthy donors had 3 time-points each (3-40 month intervals). Of the approximately 68 subjects in the cohort, about 14 were HAM/TSP patients, approximately 35 were multiple sclerosis patients, and some 20 were healthy controls. Longitudinal samples, technical triplicates and paired sorted CD4+ and CD8+ T-cell subsets, alongside PBMC samples, were included among the approximately 99 TCR-beta libraries. Study-level results and caveats: TCR clonal expansion was greatest in HAM/TSP patients and smallest in MS patients, who ranked below even healthy controls. Expanded clones from different subjects shared no identical CDR3 amino acid sequences, which suggests that TCR-beta repertoires were private in all groups.

This specimen's time point label, per the study, means: longitudinal time-point 3. Blood bank volunteers in Maryland, USA served as the healthy controls. For the unsorted PBMC libraries, 2 million PBMCs were stored in RNAlater at -80 degrees C until RNA extraction and were used to generate the libraries. Peripheral blood was subjected to Ficoll-Hypaque density gradient centrifugation to isolate PBMCs, which were then cryopreserved in liquid nitrogen. cDNA was synthesized by template-switch 5'RACE using a primer carrying a 10-nucleotide random unique molecular identifier by which each TCR transcript was tagged. Every sequencing run covered 15-18 subjects and yielded more than 180 million TCR-beta sequences. Total RNA was extracted with the RNeasy kit. The KAPA Real-time Library Amplification kit was used to amplify TCR-beta VDJ regions with primers targeting the TCR constant region and the 5'RACE anchor. Sample indexes and Illumina adaptors were added in a first PCR, and a second PCR then increased library yield. After Ampure bead purification, the roughly 650 bp TCR product was size-selected on a 2% E-gel SizeSelection system. Before pooling, library quality was assessed on a Bioanalyzer, concentration was determined with Qubit, and library quantification was performed with the Kapa Library Quantification kit. Paired-end 2 x 150 bp sequencing of the libraries was performed on an Illumina HiSeq 2500. To increase sequence diversity, about 25-30% phiX was spiked into each library pool. Processing in the source paper ran as follows. Quality-filtered reads were processed with the UMI-based MiGEC pipeline, which removed over 75% of raw TCR sequences during error correction. VDJ genes were aligned to IMGT germline references, and clonotypes were defined by unique CDR3 amino acid sequence plus V-J genes. VDJtools evaluated clonal expansion, Shannon diversity and CDR3 relatedness (CalcPairwiseDistances, ClusterSamples); CLCbio workbench built phylogenetic trees. A clone was classed as expanded if it had 8 or more unique UMIs, a cutoff based on coefficient-of-variation modelling across technical triplicates. TCRdb trimmed the raw reads at Q25, called clones with MiXCR and kept productive beta chains. For every CDR3 protein sequence, its rows merge into one entry that carries the most common genes and DNA. The V and J calls come from TCRdb's annotation, not from the publication. The sample profile shows tens of thousands of distinct CDR3 sequences; 13% of them were found once. The biggest ten clones account for roughly 10% of the sample.

This clonotype was obtained from a man aged 30 to 45 in good health. The sequenced material came from PBMCs.

The CDR3 region: CASSQGWALKAFF. The DNA is as follows: TGTGCCAGCAGCCAAGGGTGGGCCCTGAAAGCTTTCTTT. Rearrangement joined TRBV3-1 to TRBJ1-1, with no D gene named confidently. From a lookup of the germline V gene (reference sequence), CDR1 and CDR2 are LGHDT and YNNKEL. The CDR3 goes from the cysteine to the phenylalanine over 13 residues. The DNA shown is the 39-base CDR3, in frame from base 1. V loses 1 base of germline sequence and J loses 9 bases, and the interval between the two ends is 12 bases.